The T cell receptor beta chain under discussion was sequenced for a study of CD8 T cells in ankylosing spondylitis. Study observations and caveats: Typical of ankylosing spondylitis blood, it appeared, was a TCR beta motif of several highly homologous variants. Researchers reportedly found disease-linked clones significantly enriched in matched ankylosing spondylitis synovial fluid.

Germline CDR1 reads SGHAT; CDR2 reads FQNNGV. The ends were cut back, 7 bases at V and 3 bases at J, with 15 bases in the middle. CDR3 length: 15 residues. In making TCR beta libraries, quantitative 5'-RACE with molecular barcodes was used. Each CDR3 protein is one row after TCRdb ran MiXCR on the 5' RACE reads. The table includes a few hundred thousand distinct CDR3 sequences, about 20% detected once. This clonotype was observed a handful of times. The antigen is unknown. The chain has TRBV11-2 and TRBJ1-4; D remains unclear. The TCR was taken from a male donor with ankylosing spondylitis. Material for sequencing was blood, either unsorted or a sorted T cell fraction (not recorded which). CDR3 bases: TGTGCCAGCACCAAAGGCGGGCAGCCTAATGAAAAACTGTTTTTT. Translation: CASTKGGQPNEKLFF. The entire variable domain, with the rest obtained from reference TRBV11-2 and TRBJ1-4, is as follows: EAGVAQSPRYKIIEKRQSVAFWCNPISGHATLYWYQQILGQGPKLLIQFQNNGVVDDSQLPKDRFSAERLKGVDSTLKIQPAKLEDSAVYLCASTKGGQPNEKLFFGSGTQLSVL.